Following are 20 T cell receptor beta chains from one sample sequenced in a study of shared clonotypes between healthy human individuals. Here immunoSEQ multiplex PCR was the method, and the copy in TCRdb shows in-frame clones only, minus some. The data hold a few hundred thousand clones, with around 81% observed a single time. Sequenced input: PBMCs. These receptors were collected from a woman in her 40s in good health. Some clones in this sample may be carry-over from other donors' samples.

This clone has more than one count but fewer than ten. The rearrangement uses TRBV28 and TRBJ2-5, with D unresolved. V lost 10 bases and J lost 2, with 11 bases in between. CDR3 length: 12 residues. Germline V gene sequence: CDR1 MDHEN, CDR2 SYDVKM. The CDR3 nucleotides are TGTGCCACCTTGGCGCTACAAGAGACCCAGTACTTC. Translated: CATLALQETQYF.

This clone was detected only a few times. As DNA, the CDR3 is TGTGCCAGCAGCTTATCAGGGCGGTACACCGGGGAGCTGTTTTTT. Its protein product is CASSLSGRYTGELFF. This chain joins TRBV7-9 and TRBJ2-2; D might be TRBD1 (5 bases). Germline V gene sequence: CDR1 SEHNR, CDR2 FQNEAQ (reference sequence). Between the trimmed V and J ends, which lost 2 bases and 3 bases, there was a span of 10 bases. The CDR3 sequence is 15 residues long.

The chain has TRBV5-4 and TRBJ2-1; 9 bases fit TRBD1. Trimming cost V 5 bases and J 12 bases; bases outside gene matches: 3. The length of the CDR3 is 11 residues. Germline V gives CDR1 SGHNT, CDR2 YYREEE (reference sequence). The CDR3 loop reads CASSETGGQFF. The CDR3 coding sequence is TGTGCCAGCAGTGAGACAGGGGGGCAGTTCTTC.

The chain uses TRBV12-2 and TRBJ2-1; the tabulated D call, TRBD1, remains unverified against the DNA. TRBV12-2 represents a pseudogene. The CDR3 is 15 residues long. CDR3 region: CASRLCLGRWNEQFF. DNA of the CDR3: TGTGCAAGTCGCTTATGTCTTGGCAGGTGGAATGAGCAGTTCTTC.

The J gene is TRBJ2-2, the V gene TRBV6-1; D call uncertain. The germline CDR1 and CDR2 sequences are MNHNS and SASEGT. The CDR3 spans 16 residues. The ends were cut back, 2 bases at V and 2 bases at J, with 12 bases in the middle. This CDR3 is CASSEMGGPNTGELFF. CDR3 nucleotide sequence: TGTGCCAGCAGTGAAATGGGCGGTCCTAACACCGGGGAGCTGTTTTTT.

In nucleotides, the CDR3 is TGTGCCAGCAGCTCAAAGACAGGGATTTCCTACGAGCAGTACTTC. Amino acid sequence: CASSSKTGISYEQYF. The V call is TRBV5-4, the J call TRBJ2-7; 7 nucleotides align to TRBD1. V dropped 3 bases and J dropped 1; count of bases not matched to a gene: 7. The CDR3 is made up of 15 amino acids. Germline V CDR1 and CDR2: SGHNT, YYREEE (reference sequence).

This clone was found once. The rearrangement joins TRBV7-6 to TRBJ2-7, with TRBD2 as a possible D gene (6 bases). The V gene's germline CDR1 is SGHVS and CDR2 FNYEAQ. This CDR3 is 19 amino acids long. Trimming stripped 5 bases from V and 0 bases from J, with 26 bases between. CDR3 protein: CASSPRAQRASDPSYEQYF. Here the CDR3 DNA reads TGTGCCAGCAGCCCCCGTGCCCAGAGAGCTAGCGATCCCTCCTACGAGCAGTACTTC.

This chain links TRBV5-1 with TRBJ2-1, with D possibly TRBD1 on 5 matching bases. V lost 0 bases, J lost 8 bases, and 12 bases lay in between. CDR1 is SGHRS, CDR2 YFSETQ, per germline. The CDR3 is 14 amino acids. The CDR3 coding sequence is TGCGCCAGCAGCTTGGGACAGAGTGGTGATGAGCAGTTCTTC. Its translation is CASSLGQSGDEQFF.

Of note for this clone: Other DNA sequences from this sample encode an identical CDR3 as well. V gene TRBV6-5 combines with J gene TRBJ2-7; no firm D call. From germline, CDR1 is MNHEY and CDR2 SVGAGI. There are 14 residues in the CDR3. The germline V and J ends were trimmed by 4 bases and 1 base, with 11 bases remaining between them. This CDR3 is CASSLGGNSYEQYF. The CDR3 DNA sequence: TGTGCCAGCAGTTTAGGCGGAAATTCCTACGAGCAGTACTTC.

CDR3 loop: CASRVILAGVANEQFF. DNA for the CDR3: TGTGCCAGCAGGGTTATACTAGCGGGTGTAGCCAATGAGCAGTTCTTC. The V and J genes are TRBV7-9 and TRBJ2-1, with TRBD2 matching over 9 bases. This CDR3 spans 16 amino acids. V was clipped by 6 bases and J by 6 bases; unmatched bases: 12. The germline V gene has CDR1 SEHNR and CDR2 FQNEAQ (reference sequence).

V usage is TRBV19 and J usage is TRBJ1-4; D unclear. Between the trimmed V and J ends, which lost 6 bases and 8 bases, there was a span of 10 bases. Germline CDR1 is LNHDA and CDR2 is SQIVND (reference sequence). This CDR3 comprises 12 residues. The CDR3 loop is CASRKRDEKLFF. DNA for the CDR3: TGTGCCAGTAGAAAGAGAGACGAAAAACTGTTTTTT.

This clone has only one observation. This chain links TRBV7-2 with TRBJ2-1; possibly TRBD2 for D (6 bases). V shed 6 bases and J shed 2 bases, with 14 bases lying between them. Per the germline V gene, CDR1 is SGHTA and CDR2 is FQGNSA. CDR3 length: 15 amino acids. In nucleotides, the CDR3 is TGTGCCAGCAGGAGGGACTTTCAGGCCTACAATGAGCAGTTCTTC. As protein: CASRRDFQAYNEQFF.

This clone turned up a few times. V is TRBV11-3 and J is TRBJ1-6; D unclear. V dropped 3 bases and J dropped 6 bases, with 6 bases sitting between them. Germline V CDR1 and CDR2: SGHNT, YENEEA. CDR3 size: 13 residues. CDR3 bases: TGTGCCAGCAGCTTCAGCCCTAATTCACCCCTCCACTTT. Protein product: CASSFSPNSPLHF.

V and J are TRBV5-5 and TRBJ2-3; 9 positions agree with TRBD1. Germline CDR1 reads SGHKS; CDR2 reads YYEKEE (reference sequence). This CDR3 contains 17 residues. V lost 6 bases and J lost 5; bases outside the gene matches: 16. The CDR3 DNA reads TGTGCCAGCATCCTGGGGTTGACAGGGGGTGAGGGAGATACGCAGTATTTT. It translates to CASILGLTGGEGDTQYF.

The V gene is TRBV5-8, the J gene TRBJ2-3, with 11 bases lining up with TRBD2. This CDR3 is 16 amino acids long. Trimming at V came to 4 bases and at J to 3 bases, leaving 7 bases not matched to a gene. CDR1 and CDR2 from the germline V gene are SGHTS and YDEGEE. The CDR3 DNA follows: TGTGCCAGCAGCGGATTAGCGGGAGGGCCTACAGATACGCAGTATTTT. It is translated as CASSGLAGGPTDTQYF.

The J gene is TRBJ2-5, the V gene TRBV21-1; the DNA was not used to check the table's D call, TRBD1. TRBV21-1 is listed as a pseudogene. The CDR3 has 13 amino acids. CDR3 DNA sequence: TGTGCCAGCAGCAAATTGGCAGAAGAGACCCAGTACTTC. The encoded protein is CASSKLAEETQYF.

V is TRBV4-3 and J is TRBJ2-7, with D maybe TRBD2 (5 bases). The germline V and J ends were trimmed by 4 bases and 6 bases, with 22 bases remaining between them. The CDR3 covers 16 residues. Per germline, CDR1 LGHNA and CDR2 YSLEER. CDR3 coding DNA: TGCGCCAGCAGCCCAATTTTGCGGGTACCCACCTTCGAGCAGTACTTC. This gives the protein CASSPILRVPTFEQYF.

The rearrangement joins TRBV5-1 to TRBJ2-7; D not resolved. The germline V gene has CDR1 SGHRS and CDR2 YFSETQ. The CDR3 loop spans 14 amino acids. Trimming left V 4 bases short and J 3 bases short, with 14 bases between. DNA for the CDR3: TGCGCCAGCAGCGTATCTGGCGTGAGCTACGAGCAGTACTTC. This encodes CASSVSGVSYEQYF.

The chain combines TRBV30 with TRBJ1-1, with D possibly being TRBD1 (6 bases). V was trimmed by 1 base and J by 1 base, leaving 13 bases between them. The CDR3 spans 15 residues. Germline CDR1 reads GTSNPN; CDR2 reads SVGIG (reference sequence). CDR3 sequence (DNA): TGTGCCTGGAGTGCGACGGGACACCAGAACACTGAAGCTTTCTTT. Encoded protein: CAWSATGHQNTEAFF.

CDR3 nucleotides: TGTGCCAGTAGTATCCAGATAACCTACGAGCAGTACTTC. This translates into CASSIQITYEQYF. The genes are TRBV19 and TRBJ2-7; D is undetermined. CDR3 length: 13 amino acids. The germline V gene has CDR1 LNHDA and CDR2 SQIVND (reference sequence). V lost 3 bases to trimming and J lost 2 bases, with 8 bases between them.